Listed here are 3 T cell receptor beta chains from one sample, sequenced in a study of T cell clonality in common variable immunodeficiency (dated by TCRdb to between 2014 and 2017). The method behind the library was the immunoSEQ multiplex PCR assay. TCRdb mirrors the immuneACCESS table, restricted to in-frame sequences. Some clones are absent from its copies; in checked studies, under half trace to an unresolved V gene, and the reason for the others is unknown. This sample is represented by more than 35,000 clones, with no singletons among them. 0.8% to 1% of the sample belongs to the ten largest clones. Sequenced sample: peripheral blood mononuclear cells. The receptors shown here come from a person between 18 and 70 years old in good health.

In its sample, this clone was seen many times. The read terminates 3 residues before the CDR3 end, so the remaining end is supplied by the germline J gene. The chain employs TRBV2 and TRBJ1-2, with D uncertain. The V gene's germline CDR1 is SNHLY and CDR2 FYNNEI. This CDR3 has 15 residues. The part of the CDR3 DNA that was read is TGTGCCAGCAGTGAAGAGTGGTCGCAGGCTGCCGGC. It is translated as CASSEEWSQAAG. The entire CDR3 sequence reads CASSEEWSQAAGYTF.

The sample holds many counts of this clone. Sequencing ends 3 residues short of the CDR3 end; the germline J gene provides the rest. The chain uses TRBV19 and TRBJ1-1; D might be TRBD1 (6 bases). Between the trimmed V and J ends, which lost 6 bases and 4 bases, there was a span of 21 bases. This CDR3 contains 16 residues. CDR1 and CDR2 from the germline V gene are LNHDA and SQIVND (reference sequence). Incomplete CDR3 DNA: TGTGCCAGTAGCCTAAGAAGCAGGGGAGGAAGCACTGAA. Translating gives CASSLRSRGGSTE. The whole CDR3 is CASSLRSRGGSTEAFF.

In its sample, this clone was seen many times. The sequenced fragment ends 3 residues before the CDR3 boundary, so the rest is inferred from the germline J gene. The chain couples TRBV6-2 or TRBV6-3 to TRBJ1-5; 10 bases line up with TRBD1. Germline CDR1 MNHEY, CDR2 SVGEGT. V was pared by 6 bases and J by 5 bases, with 4 bases of the junction left unmatched. The CDR3 length is 14 residues. The DNA read from the CDR3 is TGTGCCAGCAGCTTGACAGGGGGCGATCAGCCC. Its translation is CASSLTGGDQP. The full CDR3 protein reads CASSLTGGDQPQHF.